This TCR beta chain was recorded in a study of CD8 T cells in Susac syndrome. RNA totalling roughly 0.45 to 1 ug underwent reverse transcription with random hexamers. TCRdb redid the calling of the immunoSEQ multiplex PCR reads with MiXCR, one entry per CDR3 protein. Seen here are some 260,000 distinct CDR3 sequences, 80% to 95% observed once, and the top ten hold around 0.067%. Trimming stripped 2 bases from V and 1 base from J, with 8 bases between. The CDR3 sequence is 15 residues long. Germline V lookup: CDR1 MNHNY, CDR2 SVGAGI (reference sequence). Sequenced input: CD4+ T cells from PBMCs. The chain links TRBV6-6 to TRBJ2-2; D unresolved. The TCR was taken from a human donor with multiple sclerosis. CDR3 bases: TGTGCCAGCAGTTACAACAGTTGGAACACCGGGGAGCTGTTTTTT. Translation: CASSYNSWNTGELFF.